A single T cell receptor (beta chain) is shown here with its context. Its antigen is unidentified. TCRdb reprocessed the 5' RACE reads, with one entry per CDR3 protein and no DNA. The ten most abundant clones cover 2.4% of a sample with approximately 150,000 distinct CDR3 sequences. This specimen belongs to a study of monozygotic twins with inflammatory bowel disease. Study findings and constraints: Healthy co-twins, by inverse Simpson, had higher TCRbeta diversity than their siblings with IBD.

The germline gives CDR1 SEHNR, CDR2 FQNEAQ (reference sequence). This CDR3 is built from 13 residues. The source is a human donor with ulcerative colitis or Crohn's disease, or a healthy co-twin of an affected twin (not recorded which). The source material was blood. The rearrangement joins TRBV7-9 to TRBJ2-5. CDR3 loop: CASSLVTMETQYF.